This paragraph reports one T cell receptor (beta chain). Its antigen remains undetermined. Per-base quality was not reported, and no clone a single base away is much larger than it. The germline V gene yields MNHNS for CDR1 and SASEGT for CDR2. V lost 6 bases and J lost 6 bases; the stretch between them is 15 bases long. Its CDR3 holds 14 amino acids, cysteine through phenylalanine. The CDR3 DNA has 42 bases and is translated from base 1. Moderately to severely active disease, a Clinical Activity Score of at least 3, a NOSPECS grade of at least 4, and a duration under 3 months were present in ophthalmopathy patients. The study excluded patients with uncontrolled infections, other autoimmune diseases, pregnancy or lactation. Diagnoses were established on the basis of clinical symptoms, serum thyroxine and TRAb, thyroid ultrasound, and orbital computed tomography. PBMCs were separated from roughly 10 ml of fresh peripheral blood using Ficoll-Paque density gradient centrifugation. Trizol reagent was used to extract total RNA, and RNA quality was then checked on an Agilent 2100 Bioanalyzer.

This entry comes from a study of T cells in Graves' hyperthyroidism and ophthalmopathy (dated by TCRdb to 2018 to 2020). For the study in its entirety: Peripheral blood was sampled at the time of initial diagnosis, prior to any treatment. To identify distinguishing TCR V-J signatures, a discovery cohort of some 99 patients was used, comprising 40 to 45 with Graves' ophthalmopathy and about 59 with stable Graves' hyperthyroidism. Prospective prediction of ophthalmopathy was tested in an independent validation cohort of some 19 hyperthyroidism patients and some 17 patients who later progressed to ophthalmopathy. The roughly 90 discovery patients were divided at random into training and test sets in a 7:3 ratio. In roughly six Graves' hyperthyroidism patients, the study also compared T-cell repertoires from thyroid tissue with T-cell repertoires from blood. Once sampling was done, hyperthyroidism patients were given methimazole at a starting dose of 30 mg daily, whereas ophthalmopathy patients were given high-dose intravenous methylprednisolone. According to the paper, TCR Vbeta CDR3 sequencing was carried out on approximately 140 peripheral blood samples, which came from 40 to 45 ophthalmopathy, around 74 hyperthyroidism and about 17 progressor patients.

The TCR beta CDR3 regions were amplified from the RNA transcripts. A first-round RT-PCR of the TCR CDR3 used the HTBI primer set with the Qiagen OneStep RT-PCR kit. Libraries were constructed in a second round of multiplex PCR, after which size selection and purification were carried out. Libraries were sequenced paired-end with 100 bp reads on an Illumina HiSeq2000. Under the source paper's analysis protocol: Raw data were processed with SOAPnuke, discarding reads with adapters, uncalled bases, mean Phred below 15, or no exact constant-primer or identifier match. High-quality paired reads were merged using COPE v1.2.5, and each unique nucleotide sequence was defined as a clonotype. MiTCR v1.1 was used to align clonotypes to the IMGT TRBV, TRBD and TRBJ reference segments. The analysis was restricted to V-J combinations with a frequency above 0.0001, which together covered 99% to 99.2% of the repertoires. The TCS score was defined as the ratio of F50 (clonal expansion) to E x V (chaos), calculated using BLOSUM62-based TCRdist between CDR3 peptides within each V-J. Welch's t-statistics and random forest reduced several hundred V-J features to about 13, which were used in a naive Bayes classifier (R e1071). TCRdb reworked the public reads: Q25 trimming with fastp, MiXCR clone assembly, productive beta chains retained. Rows with a matching CDR3 protein are joined into one entry that keeps the most common DNA and genes. Here the V and J calls rest on TCRdb's processing, not on the authors' analysis. The sample contains approximately 530,000 distinct CDR3 sequences, 15% to 20% of them found a single time. The top ten hold 47% of the sample.

The paper as a whole reports these results and caveats: No statistical method was used to set the sample size in advance, and investigators knew the group allocation. In cross-validation, a model built on a 13 V-J signature told ophthalmopathy apart from stable hyperthyroidism with 85% to 90% sensitivity and 81% to 82% specificity, and in testing the same model reached 80%/75%. Blood samples also contained most of the expanded thyroid clonotypes (frequency above 0.001), which suggests that blood repertoires may reflect thyroid immune responses. In validation, the model predicted progression to ophthalmopathy a median of roughly 6.1 months before onset, with approximately 68% sensitivity and roughly 77% specificity.

The receptor was derived from a man between 40 and 49 years old with Graves' ophthalmopathy. This receptor chain uses TRBV6-1 and TRBJ1-5; the D gene is possibly TRBD1, with 6 bases matching. Input material: blood. The sequence in DNA is TGTGCCAGCAGGTCGACAGGCCAGGGTCAGCCCCAGCATTTT. It is translated as CASRSTGQGQPQHF.